This TCR beta chain was observed in a study of shared clonotypes between healthy human individuals. Study-wide points: Naive subsets typically showed greater estimated richness than memory subsets. Represented genetic and exposure-history diversity was restricted by having few donors.

Libraries were prepared by immunoSEQ multiplex PCR; TCRdb keeps only in-frame clonotypes and omits some of them. The repertoire has some 2,500,000 clones, 93% of them found once; the top ten carry about 0.38%. With regard to this clone: The antigen is undetermined.

This CDR3 has 16 amino acids. Germline V gene data show CDR1 as SGHNT and CDR2 as YYREEE (reference sequence). V was pared by 0 bases and J by 5 bases, with 17 bases between. The specimen sequenced was naive CD4+ T cells from PBMCs. Subset in this sample: CD45RA+ positively selected. This chain connects TRBV5-4 to TRBJ2-5, with D uncertain. The sequence came from a man aged 18 to 30 in good health. Some clones in this sample may be carry-over from other donors' samples. CDR3 protein: CASSLGGEPRYETQYF. The CDR3 DNA sequence: TGTGCCAGCAGCTTGGGTGGGGAACCGCGTTATGAGACCCAGTACTTC.